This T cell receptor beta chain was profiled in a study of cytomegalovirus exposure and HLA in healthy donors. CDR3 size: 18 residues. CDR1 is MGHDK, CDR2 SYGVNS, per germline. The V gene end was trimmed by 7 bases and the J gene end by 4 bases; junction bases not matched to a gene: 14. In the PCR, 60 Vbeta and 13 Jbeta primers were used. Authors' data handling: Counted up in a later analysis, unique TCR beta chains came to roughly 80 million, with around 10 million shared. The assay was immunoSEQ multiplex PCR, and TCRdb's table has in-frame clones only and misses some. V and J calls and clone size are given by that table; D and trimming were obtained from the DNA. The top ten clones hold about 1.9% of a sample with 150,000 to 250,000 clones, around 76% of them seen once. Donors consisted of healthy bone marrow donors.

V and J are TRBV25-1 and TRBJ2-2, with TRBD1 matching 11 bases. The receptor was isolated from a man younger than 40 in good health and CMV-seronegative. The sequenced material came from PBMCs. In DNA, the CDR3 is TGTGCCAGCACCCCCCCCAAAGGCGGGACAGGGGGCACCGGGGAGCTGTTTTTT. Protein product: CASTPPKGGTGGTGELFF.